What follows are 28 T cell receptor beta chains derived from one specimen sequenced in a study of control samples from healthy donors and cancer patients. Libraries were prepared by immunoSEQ multiplex PCR; TCRdb keeps only in-frame clonotypes and omits some of them. The sample holds roughly 130,000 clones, 80% to 95% seen once. The sequenced sample was blood. Source of these receptors: a man under 40 in good health.

This clone was observed a few times. The chain is built from TRBV7-2 and TRBJ2-3; weak D call: TRBD1 (6 bases). The CDR3 length is 16 residues. The V end lost 5 bases, the J end lost 2 bases, and 17 bases lay between the germline ends. Germline CDR1 is SGHTA and CDR2 is FQGNSA. The CDR3 sequence: CASSPLGTIFTDTQYF. DNA for the CDR3: TGTGCCAGCAGCCCCCTTGGGACAATTTTCACAGATACGCAGTATTTT.

V gene TRBV10-3 combines with J gene TRBJ1-1; 8 bases are shared with TRBD1. Trimming removed 6 bases from V and 1 base from J; junction bases left unmatched: 4. CDR3 size: 14 residues. Germline CDR1 is ENHRY and CDR2 is SYGVKD. DNA of the CDR3: TGTGCCATCAGGGACAGGGAAAGGAACACTGAAGCTTTCTTT. The encoded protein is CAIRDRERNTEAFF.

The V and J genes are TRBV28 and TRBJ2-1; 10 bases match TRBD2. V lost 2 bases to trimming and J lost 4 bases; unmatched junction nucleotides: 5. The CDR3 runs 16 residues. Germline V gene lookup returns CDR1 MDHEN and CDR2 SYDVKM. The CDR3 protein is CASSLKREGLYNEQFF. The CDR3 DNA is TGTGCCAGCAGTTTAAAGCGGGAGGGCCTGTACAATGAGCAGTTCTTC.

This chain links TRBV19 with TRBJ1-2; 11 bases fit TRBD1. Per germline, CDR1 LNHDA and CDR2 SQIVND (reference sequence). This CDR3 is 19 amino acids long. The trim removed 3 bases at V and 2 bases at J, leaving 14 bases unmatched. The CDR3 sequence: CASSISVVRTGGSNYGYTF. CDR3 bases: TGTGCCAGTAGTATTTCCGTAGTCCGGACAGGGGGCTCGAACTATGGCTACACCTTC.

The chain links TRBV6-5 to TRBJ1-5; 12 bases match TRBD1. The V and J ends lost 5 bases and 7 bases, in that order; junction bases with no gene match: 3. Germline loops: CDR1 MNHEY, CDR2 SVGAGI. The CDR3 has 14 residues. In DNA form, the CDR3 reads TGTGCCAGCAGTCGGGACAGGGGGCAGCAGCCCCAGCATTTT. Protein: CASSRDRGQQPQHF.

This chain connects TRBV25-1 to TRBJ2-3; D call uncertain. Between the trimmed V and J ends, which lost 0 bases and 4 bases, there was a span of 11 bases. The CDR3 spans 15 residues. CDR1 is MGHDK, CDR2 SYGVNS, per germline. For the CDR3, the DNA is TGTGCCAGCAGTGAATATTCAGGCGTTCCAGATACGCAGTATTTT. It is translated as CASSEYSGVPDTQYF.

The chain combines TRBV6-4 with TRBJ1-5; D unclear. This CDR3 has 13 residues. The V end was cut by 4 bases, the J end by 0 bases, with 4 bases between. Looked up from germline, CDR1 is MRHNA and CDR2 is SNTAGT. The DNA of the CDR3 is TGTGCCAGCAGTGTCAATAGCAATCAGCCCCAGCATTTT. Residues: CASSVNSNQPQHF.

The chain has TRBV7-2 and TRBJ2-1, with a possible D match to TRBD2 (6 bases). The CDR3 covers 12 residues. Trimming took off 2 bases at V and 9 bases at J, with 8 bases between the two ends. In germline, CDR1 is SGHTA, CDR2 FQGNSA. The CDR3 DNA reads as TGTGCCAGCAGCTTACCCGGGGGTGAGCAGTTCTTC. Translating gives CASSLPGGEQFF.

The CDR3 protein is CASSQVIAGGNEQFF. CDR3 DNA sequence: TGTGCCAGCAGCCAAGTCATCGCGGGAGGCAATGAGCAGTTCTTC. The rearrangement links TRBV3-1 (or the pseudogene TRBV3-2) to TRBJ2-1; TRBD2 matches 8 bases. The CDR3 runs to 15 residues. V gave up 1 base and J gave up 6 bases; unmatched junction bases: 5. Germline CDR1 LGHDT, CDR2 YNNKEL (reference sequence).

V is TRBV7-9 and J is TRBJ1-4; a weak D match, TRBD1 (5 bases). Germline CDR1 and CDR2: SEHNR and FQNEAQ (reference sequence). V lost 1 base to trimming and J lost 10 bases, with 16 bases between them. CDR3 length: 15 residues. As DNA, the CDR3 is TGTGCCAGCAGCTTAGGAGGGACCGCGGGTAGAAAACTGTTTTTT. The encoded protein is CASSLGGTAGRKLFF.

The V gene is TRBV7-6, the J gene TRBJ2-7; D not certain. Trimming removed 1 base from V and 2 bases from J, with 6 bases in between. CDR3 length: 13 amino acids. Looked up from germline, CDR1 is SGHVS and CDR2 is FNYEAQ. The CDR3 DNA sequence: TGTGCCAGCAGCTTAGGGAAGACCTACGAGCAGTACTTC. Translating it yields CASSLGKTYEQYF.

The V call is TRBV28, the J call TRBJ2-7; 10 bases match TRBD1. The CDR3 totals 16 residues. V lost 5 bases and J lost 6; bases outside the gene matches: 13. Germline V gene lookup returns CDR1 MDHEN and CDR2 SYDVKM. The CDR3 sequence is CASSPGGGDRGVEQYF. The DNA for the CDR3 is TGTGCCAGCAGTCCCGGCGGAGGGGACAGGGGCGTCGAGCAGTACTTC.

This chain joins TRBV27 and TRBJ1-6; 10 bases are a match to TRBD1. This CDR3 is built from 14 residues. V was pared by 6 bases and J by 13 bases, with 9 bases of the junction left unmatched. Per the germline V gene, CDR1 is MNHEY and CDR2 is SMNVEV (reference sequence). In DNA, the CDR3 is TGTGCCAGCAGCCGGGGACAGGGGAACGGGCCCCTCCACTTT. Translating it yields CASSRGQGNGPLHF.

V and J are TRBV2 and TRBJ1-2; 9 positions match TRBD1. With 0 bases clipped from V and 8 bases from J, the junction kept 10 bases outside the gene matches. Germline lookup yields CDR1 SNHLY and CDR2 FYNNEI. The CDR3 extends over 16 amino acids. This CDR3 is CASSEAAPGQGLGYTF. In DNA form, the CDR3 reads TGTGCCAGCAGTGAAGCGGCCCCGGGACAGGGATTAGGCTACACCTTC.

Here the CDR3 reads CASSSTSGSNTGELFF. Written as DNA, the CDR3 is TGTGCCAGCAGTTCTACTAGCGGGAGTAACACCGGGGAGCTGTTTTTT. The V gene is TRBV28, the J gene TRBJ2-2; 11 bases match TRBD2. V was clipped by 4 bases and J by 2 bases; unmatched bases: 3. The CDR3 is made up of 16 amino acids. Germline-derived CDR1 and CDR2 are MDHEN and SYDVKM.

This clone has a handful of counts. The chain combines TRBV2 with TRBJ2-7, with 10 bases identical to TRBD2. This CDR3 spans 16 amino acids. The ends lost 8 bases at V and 1 base at J; junction bases unmatched: 11. Germline CDR1 is SNHLY and CDR2 is FYNNEI. CDR3 amino acids: CASAPPSSGGSYEQYF. CDR3 nucleotides: TGTGCCAGCGCTCCCCCATCTAGCGGGGGTTCCTACGAGCAGTACTTC.

The J gene is TRBJ1-5, the V gene TRBV28, with D tentatively TRBD1 (6 bases). Germline CDR1 is MDHEN and CDR2 is SYDVKM. Trimming left V 7 bases short and J 6 bases short, with 13 bases between. The CDR3 length is 13 residues. Here the CDR3 reads CASTPGVGQPQHF. For the CDR3, the DNA is TGTGCCAGCACCCCAGGGGTGGGTCAGCCCCAGCATTTT.

This clone showed up just a few times. This chain joins TRBV27 and TRBJ1-2, with D maybe TRBD1 (6 bases). The germline V gene has CDR1 MNHEY and CDR2 SMNVEV (reference sequence). This CDR3 region has 13 residues. V was trimmed by 5 bases and J by 8 bases, leaving 15 bases between them. In DNA, the CDR3 is TGTGCCAGCAGTCCCTCGGGGGCTCGAGGCTACACCTTC. This sequence encodes CASSPSGARGYTF.

This clone was observed a handful of times. This sequence joins TRBV5-1 and TRBJ2-7; D may be TRBD1 (6 bases). V was pared by 2 bases and J by 4 bases, with 16 bases between. From germline, CDR1 is SGHRS and CDR2 YFSETQ. The CDR3 sequence is 15 residues long. The CDR3 protein is CASSFELGQRYEQYF. CDR3 nucleotide sequence: TGCGCCAGCAGCTTTGAACTCGGACAGAGGTACGAGCAGTACTTC.

The chain recombines TRBV28 with TRBJ1-5, with 7 bases that match TRBD1. Germline trimming cut 4 bases from V and 7 bases from J; bases unmatched to any gene: 7. The CDR3 extends over 14 amino acids. Germline V lookup: CDR1 MDHEN, CDR2 SYDVKM. The CDR3 DNA sequence: TGTGCCAGCAGTTCCGACAGGGTAGACCAGCCCCAGCATTTT. It yields the protein CASSSDRVDQPQHF. The entire variable domain, with the rest obtained from reference TRBV28 and TRBJ1-5, is as follows: DVKVTQSSRYLVKRTGEKVFLECVQDMDHENMFWYRQDPGLGLRLIYFSYDVKMKEKGDIPEGYSVSREKKERFSLILESASTNQTSMYLCASSSDRVDQPQHFGDGTRLSIL.

With regard to this clone: The germline gene is not matched at one end of the junction; a read error may be the cause. This specimen includes other DNA sequences encoding the same CDR3. The V gene is TRBV15, the J gene TRBJ1-4; D gene ambiguous. The CDR3 loop spans 14 amino acids. From germline, CDR1 is LNHNV and CDR2 YYDKDF (reference sequence). The CDR3 sequence: CATSMGATNEKLFF. The CDR3 DNA follows: TGCGCCACCAGCATGGGAGCAACTAATGAAAAACTGTTTTTT.

CDR3 in amino acids: CASSSGLWGTEAFF. The CDR3 DNA reads TGTGCCAGCAGCTCGGGCCTCTGGGGCACTGAAGCTTTCTTT. This rearrangement joins TRBV7-2 to TRBJ1-1; D is unresolved. In germline, CDR1 is SGHTA, CDR2 FQGNSA. V dropped 4 bases and J dropped 4 bases, with 13 bases sitting between them. The CDR3 is 14 residues long. The complete variable domain, with remaining parts taken from reference TRBV7-2 and TRBJ1-1, reads GAGVSQSPSNKVTEKGKDVELRCDPISGHTALYWYRQSLGQGLEFLIYFQGNSAPDKSGLPSDRFSAERTGGSVSTLTIQRTQQEDSAVYLCASSSGLWGTEAFFGQGTRLTVV.

V gene TRBV10-3 combines with J gene TRBJ2-7, with D maybe TRBD1 (6 bases). With 6 bases removed from V and 6 bases from J, the gap between germline ends came to 15 bases. Germline values: CDR1 ENHRY, CDR2 SYGVKD. This CDR3 contains 13 residues. The DNA for the CDR3 is TGTGCCATCAGAGACAGGTCTCAGGGCGAGCAGTACTTC. It encodes CAIRDRSQGEQYF.

As DNA, the CDR3 is TGTGCCAGCAGCCAAGGGGCAGGGTATCAGCCCCAGCATTTT. It specifies CASSQGAGYQPQHF. The chain joins TRBV28 to TRBJ1-5; D perhaps matches TRBD1 (5 bases). The CDR3 is made up of 14 amino acids. Trimming removed 6 bases at V and 5 bases at J, with 14 bases between. Germline lookup yields CDR1 MDHEN and CDR2 SYDVKM.

This clone was found once. CDR3 in DNA: TGCGCCAGCAGCCAAGAGGACAGGGGGTTCCTGAATGAGCAGTTCTTC. The encoded protein is CASSQEDRGFLNEQFF. The chain couples TRBV4-1 to TRBJ2-1; 10 bases align to TRBD1. The J segment lost 7 bases and the V segment lost 0 bases, leaving 6 bases of the junction unmatched. The germline V gene has CDR1 MGHRA and CDR2 YSYEKL. This CDR3 has 16 amino acids.

This clone was counted only a few times. The same CDR3 arises from other DNA sequences in this sample as well. The rearrangement joins TRBV18 to TRBJ1-2; 9 positions match TRBD1. CDR1 and CDR2 (germline): KGHSH, LQKENI. V lost 3 bases to trimming and J lost 4 bases; unmatched junction nucleotides: 0. This CDR3 contains 13 residues. CDR3 sequence: CASSPDRGYGYTF. DNA for the CDR3: TGTGCCAGCTCACCGGACAGGGGCTATGGCTACACCTTC.

The V and J genes are TRBV30 and TRBJ2-1, with D perhaps TRBD2 (5 bases). Germline V gene sequence: CDR1 GTSNPN, CDR2 SVGIG (reference sequence). The CDR3 covers 16 residues. Trimming cost V 1 base and J 4 bases, with 17 bases left between them. CDR3 DNA sequence: TGTGCCTGGAGTGGTTCGGGGTTGGCGGCGTACAATGAGCAGTTCTTC. Translation gives CAWSGSGLAAYNEQFF.

This clone was counted a single time. This chain joins TRBV21-1 and TRBJ2-3. TRBV21-1 is annotated as a pseudogene. The length of the CDR3 is 17 residues. The CDR3 DNA reads TGTGCCAGCAGCAAAGCGCTCTGGTCTTTTAGCACAGATACGCAGTATTTT. Translation: CASSKALWSFSTDTQYF.